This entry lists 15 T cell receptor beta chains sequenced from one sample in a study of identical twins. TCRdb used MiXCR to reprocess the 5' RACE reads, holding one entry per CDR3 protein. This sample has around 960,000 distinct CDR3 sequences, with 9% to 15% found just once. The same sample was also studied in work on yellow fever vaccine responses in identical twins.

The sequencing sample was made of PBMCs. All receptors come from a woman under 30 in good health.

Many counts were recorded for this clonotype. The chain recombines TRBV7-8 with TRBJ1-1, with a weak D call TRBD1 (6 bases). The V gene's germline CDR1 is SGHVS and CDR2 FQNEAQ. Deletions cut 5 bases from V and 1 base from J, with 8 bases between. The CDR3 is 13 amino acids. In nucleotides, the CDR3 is TGTGCCAGCAGCAGGGACACGAACACTGAAGCTTTCTTT. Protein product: CASSRDTNTEAFF. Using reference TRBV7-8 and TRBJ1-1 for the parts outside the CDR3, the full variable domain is GAGVSQSPRYKVAKRGQDVALRCDPISGHVSLFWYQQALGQGPEFLTYFQNEAQLDKSGLPSDRFFAERPEGSVSTLKIQRTQQEDSAVYLCASSRDTNTEAFFGQGTRLTVV.

The DNA of the CDR3 is TGTGCCAGCTCACGGGAAAGGGCAAACAATGAGCAGTTCTTC. This translates into CASSRERANNEQFF. The J gene is TRBJ2-1, the V gene TRBV18; no firm D call. Germline loops: CDR1 KGHSH, CDR2 LQKENI. V gave up 4 bases and J gave up 5 bases, with 12 bases separating them. CDR3 length equals 14 residues.

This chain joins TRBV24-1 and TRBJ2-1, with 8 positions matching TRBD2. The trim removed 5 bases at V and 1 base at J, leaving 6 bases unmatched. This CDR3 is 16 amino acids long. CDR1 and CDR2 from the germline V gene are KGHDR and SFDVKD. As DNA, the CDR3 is TGTGCCACCAGTGCCAGAGCGGGAGTTTCCTACAATGAGCAGTTCTTC. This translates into CATSARAGVSYNEQFF.

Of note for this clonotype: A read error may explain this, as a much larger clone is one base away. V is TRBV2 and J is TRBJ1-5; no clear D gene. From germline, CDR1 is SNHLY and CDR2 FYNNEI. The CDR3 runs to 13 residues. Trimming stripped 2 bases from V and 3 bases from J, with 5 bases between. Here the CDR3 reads CASSETDNQPQHF. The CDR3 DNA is TGTGCCAGCAGTGAAACAGACAATCAGCCCCAGCATTTT.

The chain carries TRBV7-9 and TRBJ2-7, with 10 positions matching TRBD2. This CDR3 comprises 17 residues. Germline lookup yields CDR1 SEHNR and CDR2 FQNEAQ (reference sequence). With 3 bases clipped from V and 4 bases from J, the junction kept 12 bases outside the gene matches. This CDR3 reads CASSLRLAGVNGYEQYF. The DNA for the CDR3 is TGTGCCAGCAGCTTGCGGCTAGCGGGAGTTAACGGATACGAGCAGTACTTC.

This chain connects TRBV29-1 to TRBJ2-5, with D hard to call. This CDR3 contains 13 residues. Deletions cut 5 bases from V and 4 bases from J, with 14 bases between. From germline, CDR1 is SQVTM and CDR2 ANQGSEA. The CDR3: CSVRTQKGETQYF. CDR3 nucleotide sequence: TGCAGCGTTCGGACCCAGAAGGGAGAGACCCAGTACTTC.

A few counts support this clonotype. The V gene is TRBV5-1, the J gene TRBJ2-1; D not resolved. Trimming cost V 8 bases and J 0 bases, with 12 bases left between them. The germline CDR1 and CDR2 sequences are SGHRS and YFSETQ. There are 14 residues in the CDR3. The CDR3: CASSFASSYNEQFF. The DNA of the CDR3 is TGCGCCAGTTCCTTCGCCAGCTCCTACAATGAGCAGTTCTTC.

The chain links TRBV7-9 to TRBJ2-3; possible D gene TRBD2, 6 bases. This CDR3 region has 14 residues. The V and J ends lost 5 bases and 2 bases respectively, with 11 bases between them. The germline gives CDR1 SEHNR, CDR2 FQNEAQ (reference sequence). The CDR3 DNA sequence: TGTGCCAGCAGCCCGGGACTTCTCACAGATACGCAGTATTTT. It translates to CASSPGLLTDTQYF.

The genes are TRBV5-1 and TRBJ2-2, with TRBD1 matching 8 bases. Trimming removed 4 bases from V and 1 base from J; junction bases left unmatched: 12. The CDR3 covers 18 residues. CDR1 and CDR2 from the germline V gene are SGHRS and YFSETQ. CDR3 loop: CASSPRPGQDGNTGELFF. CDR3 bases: TGCGCCAGCAGCCCTAGACCGGGACAGGACGGGAACACCGGGGAGCTGTTTTTT.

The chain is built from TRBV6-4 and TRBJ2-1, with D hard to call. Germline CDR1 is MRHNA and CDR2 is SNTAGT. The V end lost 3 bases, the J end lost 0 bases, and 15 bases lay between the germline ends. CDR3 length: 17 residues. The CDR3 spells CASSEGVWGSSYNEQFF. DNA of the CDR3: TGTGCCAGCAGTGAAGGTGTTTGGGGAAGCTCCTACAATGAGCAGTTCTTC.

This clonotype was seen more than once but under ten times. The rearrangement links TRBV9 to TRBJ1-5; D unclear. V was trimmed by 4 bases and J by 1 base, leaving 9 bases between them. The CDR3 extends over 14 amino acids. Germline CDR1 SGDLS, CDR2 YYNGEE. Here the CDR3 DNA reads TGTGCCAGCAGCCCCCTCAGCAGCAATCAGCCCCAGCATTTT. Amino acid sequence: CASSPLSSNQPQHF.

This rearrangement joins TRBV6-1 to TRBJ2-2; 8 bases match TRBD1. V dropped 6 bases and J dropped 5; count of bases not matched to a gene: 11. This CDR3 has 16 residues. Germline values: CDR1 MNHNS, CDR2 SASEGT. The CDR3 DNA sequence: TGTGCCAGCAGAGGACCAGGGGGCGCGGGGACCGGGGAGCTGTTTTTT. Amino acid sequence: CASRGPGGAGTGELFF.

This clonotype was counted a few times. In nucleotides, the CDR3 is TGTGCCACCAGCAGATTCGCCGGGACTAGCGCTCTCTATGAGCAGTTCTTC. Translated, it gives CATSRFAGTSALYEQFF. This chain joins TRBV15 and TRBJ2-1; 10 nucleotides align to TRBD2. Per the germline V gene, CDR1 is LNHNV and CDR2 is YYDKDF (reference sequence). V was pared by 2 bases and J by 8 bases, with 12 bases of the junction left unmatched. The CDR3 spans 17 residues. Supplemented by reference TRBV15 and TRBJ2-1, the full variable domain reads DAMVIQNPRYQVTQFGKPVTLSCSQTLNHNVMYWYQQKSSQAPKLLFHYYDKDFNNEADTPDNFQSRRPNTSFCFLDIRSPGLGDTAMYLCATSRFAGTSALYEQFFGPGTRLTVL.

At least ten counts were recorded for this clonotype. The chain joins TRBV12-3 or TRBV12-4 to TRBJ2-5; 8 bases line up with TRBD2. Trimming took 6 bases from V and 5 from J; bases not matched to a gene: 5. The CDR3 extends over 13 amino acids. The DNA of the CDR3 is TGTGCCAGCAGATACGGGGGGGCGGAGACCCAGTACTTC. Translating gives CASRYGGAETQYF.

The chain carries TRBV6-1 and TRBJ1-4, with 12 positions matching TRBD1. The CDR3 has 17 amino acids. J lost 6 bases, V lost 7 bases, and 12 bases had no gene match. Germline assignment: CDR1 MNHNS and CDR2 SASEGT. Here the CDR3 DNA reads TGTGCCAGCACGAACCGCGGGACAGGGGGCTCGTATGAAAAACTGTTTTTT. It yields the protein CASTNRGTGGSYEKLFF.